The present entry profiles one TCR beta chain with its context. Antigen unknown. The CDR3 consists of 16 residues. CDR1 is MRHNA and CDR2 is SNTAGT in the germline V gene. The V end lost 5 bases, the J end lost 1 base, and 14 bases lay between the germline ends. The data stem from a study of T cells in Graves' hyperthyroidism and ophthalmopathy. The overall study: Before treatment of any kind, peripheral blood was taken at initial diagnosis. Findings and caveats of the study: Separating ophthalmopathy from stable hyperthyroidism was achieved by a 13 V-J model. Most thyroid clonotypes that were expanded above 0.001 also turned up in blood.

RNA transcripts yielded amplified TCR beta CDR3 regions. First-round RT-PCR targeting the TCR CDR3 was performed with the HTBI primer set. A single record per CDR3 protein comes from TCRdb applying MiXCR to the multiplex PCR reads. The table records approximately 420,000 distinct CDR3 sequences, just under 15% of them present only once. The TCR originated in a woman aged 25 to 39 with Graves' hyperthyroidism. J is TRBJ2-2 and V is TRBV6-4, with D possibly TRBD1 on 6 matching bases. The sample comprised blood. CDR3 nucleotide sequence: TGTGCCAGCAGTTACTTAATGACAGGGAACACCGGGGAGCTGTTTTTT. Translated: CASSYLMTGNTGELFF.